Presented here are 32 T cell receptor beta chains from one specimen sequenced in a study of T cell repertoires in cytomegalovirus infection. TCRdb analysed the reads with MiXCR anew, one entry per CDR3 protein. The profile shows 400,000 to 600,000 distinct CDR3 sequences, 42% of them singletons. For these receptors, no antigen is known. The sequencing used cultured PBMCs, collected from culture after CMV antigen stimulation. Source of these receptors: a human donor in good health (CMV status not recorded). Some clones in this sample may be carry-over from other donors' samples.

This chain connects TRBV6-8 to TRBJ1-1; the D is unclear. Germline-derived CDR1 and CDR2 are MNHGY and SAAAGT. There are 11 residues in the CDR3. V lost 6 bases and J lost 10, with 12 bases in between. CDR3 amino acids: CASSRDMSAFF. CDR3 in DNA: TGTGCCAGCAGCCGAGACATGTCAGCTTTCTTT.

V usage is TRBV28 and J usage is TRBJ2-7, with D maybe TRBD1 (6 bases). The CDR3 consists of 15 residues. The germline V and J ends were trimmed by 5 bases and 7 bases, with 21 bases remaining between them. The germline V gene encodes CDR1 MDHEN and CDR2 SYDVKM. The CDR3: CASSMPDRYLWEQYF. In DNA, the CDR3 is TGTGCCAGCAGTATGCCCGACAGGTATCTTTGGGAGCAGTACTTC.

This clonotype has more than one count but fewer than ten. The DNA of the CDR3 is TGTGCCAGCAGCTTAGAGGGGATGACAGGGCCCCCAGCTTTCTTT. Its protein product is CASSLEGMTGPPAFF. The chain links TRBV11-2 to TRBJ1-1; 7 bases are a match to TRBD1. The CDR3 sequence is 15 residues long. V was pared by 0 bases and J by 10 bases, with 11 bases of the junction left unmatched. Germline assignment: CDR1 SGHAT and CDR2 FQNNGV.

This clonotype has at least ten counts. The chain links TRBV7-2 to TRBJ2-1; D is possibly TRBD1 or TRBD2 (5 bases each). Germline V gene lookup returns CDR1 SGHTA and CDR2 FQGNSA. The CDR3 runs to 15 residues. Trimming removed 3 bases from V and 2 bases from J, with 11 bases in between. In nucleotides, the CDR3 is TGTGCCAGCAGCTTTGAGTCGGGACCCTACAATGAGCAGTTCTTC. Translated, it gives CASSFESGPYNEQFF.

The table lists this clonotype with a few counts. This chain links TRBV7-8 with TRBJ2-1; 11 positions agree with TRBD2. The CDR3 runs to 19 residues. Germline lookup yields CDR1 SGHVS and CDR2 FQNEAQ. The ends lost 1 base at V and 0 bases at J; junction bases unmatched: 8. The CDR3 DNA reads TGTGCCAGCAGCTTAGAGGGACTAGCGGAGTGGAGCTCCTACAATGAGCAGTTCTTC. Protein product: CASSLEGLAEWSSYNEQFF.

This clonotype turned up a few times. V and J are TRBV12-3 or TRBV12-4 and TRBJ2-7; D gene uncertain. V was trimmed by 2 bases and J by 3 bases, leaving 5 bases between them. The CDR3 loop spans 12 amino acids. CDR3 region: CASSLNLYEQYF. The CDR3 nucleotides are TGTGCCAGCAGTTTAAACCTCTACGAGCAGTACTTC.

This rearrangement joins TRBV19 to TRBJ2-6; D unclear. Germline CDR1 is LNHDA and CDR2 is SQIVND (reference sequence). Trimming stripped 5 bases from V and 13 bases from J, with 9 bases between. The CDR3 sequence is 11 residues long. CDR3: CASSSPRVLTF. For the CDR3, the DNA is TGTGCCAGTAGTTCTCCGCGGGTCCTGACTTTC.

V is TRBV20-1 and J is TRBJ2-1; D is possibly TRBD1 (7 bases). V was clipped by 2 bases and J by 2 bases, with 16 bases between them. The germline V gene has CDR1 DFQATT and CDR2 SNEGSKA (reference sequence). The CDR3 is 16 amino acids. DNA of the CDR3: TGCAGTGCTAGACTCTTTCAGGGGGAGGCCTACAATGAGCAGTTCTTC. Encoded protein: CSARLFQGEAYNEQFF.

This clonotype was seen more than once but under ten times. The chain's CDR3 is CASRVDLTDTQYF. CDR3 bases: TGTGCCAGCAGAGTGGACCTCACAGATACGCAGTATTTT. The genes are TRBV7-6 and TRBJ2-3, with D uncertain. From germline, CDR1 is SGHVS and CDR2 FNYEAQ. V gave up 6 bases and J gave up 2 bases, with 9 bases separating them. The CDR3 has 13 amino acids.

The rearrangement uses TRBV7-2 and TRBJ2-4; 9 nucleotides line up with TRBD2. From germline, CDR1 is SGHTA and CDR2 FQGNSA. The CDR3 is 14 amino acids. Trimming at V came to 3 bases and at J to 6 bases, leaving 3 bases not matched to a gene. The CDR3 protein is CASSFLREGNIQYF. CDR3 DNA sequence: TGTGCCAGCAGCTTTTTGCGGGAGGGAAACATTCAGTACTTC.

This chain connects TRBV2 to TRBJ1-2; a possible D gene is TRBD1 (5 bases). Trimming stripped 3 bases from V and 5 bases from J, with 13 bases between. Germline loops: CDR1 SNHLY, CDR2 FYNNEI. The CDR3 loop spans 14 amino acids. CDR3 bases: TGTGCCAGCAGTGATAGCAGGGTTAGGTATGGCTACACCTTC. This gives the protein CASSDSRVRYGYTF.

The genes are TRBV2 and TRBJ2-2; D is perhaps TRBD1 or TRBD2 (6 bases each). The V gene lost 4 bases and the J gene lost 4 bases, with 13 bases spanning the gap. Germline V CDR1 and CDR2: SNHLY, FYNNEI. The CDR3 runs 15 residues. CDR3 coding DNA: TGTGCCAGCAGTGGTCCGGGGGCGGTCACCGGGGAGCTGTTTTTT. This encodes CASSGPGAVTGELFF.

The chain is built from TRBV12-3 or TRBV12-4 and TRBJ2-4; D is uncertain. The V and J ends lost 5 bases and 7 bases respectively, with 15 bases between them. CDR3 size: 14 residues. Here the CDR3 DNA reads TGTGCCAGCAGTCCTACCCTGGGTGCGAACATTCAGTACTTC. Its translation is CASSPTLGANIQYF.

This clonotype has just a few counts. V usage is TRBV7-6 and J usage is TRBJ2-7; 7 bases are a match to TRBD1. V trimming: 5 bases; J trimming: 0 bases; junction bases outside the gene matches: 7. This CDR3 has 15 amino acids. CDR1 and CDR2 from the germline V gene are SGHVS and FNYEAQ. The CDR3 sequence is CASSATQGYSYEQYF. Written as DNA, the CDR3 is TGTGCCAGCAGCGCTACACAGGGGTACTCCTACGAGCAGTACTTC.

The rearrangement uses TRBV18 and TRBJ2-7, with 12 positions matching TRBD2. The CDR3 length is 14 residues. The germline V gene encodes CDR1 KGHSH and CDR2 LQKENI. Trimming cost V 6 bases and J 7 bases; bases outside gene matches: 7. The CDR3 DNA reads TGTGCCAGCTCCTTGACTAGCGGGAGTGGGGAGCAGTACTTC. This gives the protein CASSLTSGSGEQYF.

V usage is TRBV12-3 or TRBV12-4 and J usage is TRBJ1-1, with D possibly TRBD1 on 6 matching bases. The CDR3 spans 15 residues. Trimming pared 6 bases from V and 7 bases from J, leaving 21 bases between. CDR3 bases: TGTGCCAGCAGCCTAACAGTGGGGGGGGCAGGTGAAGCTTTCTTT. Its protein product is CASSLTVGGAGEAFF.

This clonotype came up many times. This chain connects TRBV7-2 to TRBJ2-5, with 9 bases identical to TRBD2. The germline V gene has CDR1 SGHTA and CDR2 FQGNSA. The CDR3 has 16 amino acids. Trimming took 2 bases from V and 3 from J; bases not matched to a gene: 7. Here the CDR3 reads CASSLQRREGKETQYF. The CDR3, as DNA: TGTGCCAGCAGCTTACAAAGGCGGGAGGGCAAAGAGACCCAGTACTTC.

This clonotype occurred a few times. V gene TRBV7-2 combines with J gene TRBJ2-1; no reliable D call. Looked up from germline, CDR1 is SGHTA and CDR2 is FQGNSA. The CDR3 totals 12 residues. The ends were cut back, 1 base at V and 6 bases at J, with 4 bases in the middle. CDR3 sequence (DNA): TGTGCCAGCAGCTTAGGGACCAATGAGCAGTTCTTC. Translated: CASSLGTNEQFF.

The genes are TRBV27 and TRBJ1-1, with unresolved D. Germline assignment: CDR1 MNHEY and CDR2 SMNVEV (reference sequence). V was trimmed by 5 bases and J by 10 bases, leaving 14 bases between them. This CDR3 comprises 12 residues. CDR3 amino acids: CASSPLDGLAFF. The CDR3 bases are TGTGCCAGCAGTCCCTTGGACGGCTTAGCTTTCTTT.

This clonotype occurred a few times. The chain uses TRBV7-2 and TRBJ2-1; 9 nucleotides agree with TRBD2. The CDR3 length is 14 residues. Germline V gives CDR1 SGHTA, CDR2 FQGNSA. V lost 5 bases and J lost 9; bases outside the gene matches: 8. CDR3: CASSERLAACEQFF. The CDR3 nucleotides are TGTGCCAGCAGCGAGAGACTAGCGGCCTGTGAGCAGTTCTTC.

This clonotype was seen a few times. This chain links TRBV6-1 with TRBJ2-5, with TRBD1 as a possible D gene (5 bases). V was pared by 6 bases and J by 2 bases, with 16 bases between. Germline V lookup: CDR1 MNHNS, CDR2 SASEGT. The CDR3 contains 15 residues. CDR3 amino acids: CASSSRSPGQETQYF. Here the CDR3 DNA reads TGTGCCAGCAGCTCCCGCAGCCCAGGGCAAGAGACCCAGTACTTC.

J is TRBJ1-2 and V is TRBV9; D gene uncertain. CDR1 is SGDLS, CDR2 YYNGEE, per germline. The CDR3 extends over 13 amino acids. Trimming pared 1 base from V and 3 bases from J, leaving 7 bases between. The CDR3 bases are TGTGCCAGCAGCGTACAACAGTACTATGGCTACACCTTC. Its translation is CASSVQQYYGYTF.

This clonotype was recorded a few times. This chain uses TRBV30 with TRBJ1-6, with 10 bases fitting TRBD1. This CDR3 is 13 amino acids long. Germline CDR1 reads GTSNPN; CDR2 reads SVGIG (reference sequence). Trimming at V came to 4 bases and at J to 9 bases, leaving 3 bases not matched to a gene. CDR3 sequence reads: CAWTGTGASPLHF. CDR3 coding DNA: TGTGCCTGGACTGGGACAGGGGCTTCACCCCTCCACTTT.

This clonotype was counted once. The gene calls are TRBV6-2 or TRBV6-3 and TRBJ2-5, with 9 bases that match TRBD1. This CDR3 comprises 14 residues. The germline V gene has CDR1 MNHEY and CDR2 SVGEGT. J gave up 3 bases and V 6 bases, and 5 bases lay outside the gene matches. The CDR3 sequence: CASSRWTGEETQYF. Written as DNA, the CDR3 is TGTGCCAGCAGCCGTTGGACAGGGGAAGAGACCCAGTACTTC.

This chain's CDR3 is CASSYTRLAARAGQPQHF. In DNA form, the CDR3 reads TGTGCCAGCAGTTACACGAGACTAGCGGCTAGGGCAGGACAGCCCCAGCATTTT. The chain couples TRBV6-2 or TRBV6-3 to TRBJ1-5; D uncertain. Germline-derived CDR1 and CDR2 are MNHEY and SVGEGT. The CDR3 has 18 amino acids. V lost 2 bases to trimming and J lost 7 bases, with 24 bases between them.

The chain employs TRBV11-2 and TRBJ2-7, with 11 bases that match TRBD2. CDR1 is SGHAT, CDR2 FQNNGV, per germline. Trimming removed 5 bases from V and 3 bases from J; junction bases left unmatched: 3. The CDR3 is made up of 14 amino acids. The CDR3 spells CASSIGLAGYEQYF. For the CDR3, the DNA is TGTGCCAGCAGCATCGGACTAGCGGGCTACGAGCAGTACTTC.

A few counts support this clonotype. The CDR3 here is CASSKMTGWSSYEQYF. DNA for the CDR3: TGTGCCAGCAGCAAGATGACAGGATGGAGCTCCTACGAGCAGTACTTC. The V gene is TRBV7-2, the J gene TRBJ2-7, with D possibly matching TRBD1 (6 bases). V gave up 5 bases and J gave up 0 bases, with 17 bases separating them. The CDR3 is made up of 16 amino acids. Germline assignment: CDR1 SGHTA and CDR2 FQGNSA.

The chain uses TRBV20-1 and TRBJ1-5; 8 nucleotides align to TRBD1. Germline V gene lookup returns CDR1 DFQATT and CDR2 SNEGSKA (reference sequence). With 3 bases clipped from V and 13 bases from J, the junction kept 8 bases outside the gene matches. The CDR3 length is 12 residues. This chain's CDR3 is CSARTGAGFQHF. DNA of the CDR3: TGCAGTGCTAGGACAGGGGCCGGTTTTCAGCATTTT.

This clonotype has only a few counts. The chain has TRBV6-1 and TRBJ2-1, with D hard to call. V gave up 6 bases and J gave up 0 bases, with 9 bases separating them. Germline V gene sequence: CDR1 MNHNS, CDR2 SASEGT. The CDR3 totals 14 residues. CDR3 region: CASRWLSSYNEQFF. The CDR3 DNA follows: TGTGCCAGCAGGTGGCTAAGCTCCTACAATGAGCAGTTCTTC.

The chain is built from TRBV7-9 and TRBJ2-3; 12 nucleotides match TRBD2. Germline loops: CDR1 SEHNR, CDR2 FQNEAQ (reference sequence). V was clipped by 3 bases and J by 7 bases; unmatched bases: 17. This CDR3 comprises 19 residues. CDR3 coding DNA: TGTGCCAGCAGCTTCGTGTCCGAACTAGCGGGAGGCCTCCGACATACGCAGTATTTT. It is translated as CASSFVSELAGGLRHTQYF. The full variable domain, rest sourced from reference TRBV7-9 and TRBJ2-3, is DTGVSQNPRHKITKRGQNVTFRCDPISEHNRLYWYRQTLGQGPEFLTYFQNEAQLEKSRLLSDRFSAERPKGSFSTLEIQRTEQGDSAMYLCASSFVSELAGGLRHTQYFGPGTRLTVL.

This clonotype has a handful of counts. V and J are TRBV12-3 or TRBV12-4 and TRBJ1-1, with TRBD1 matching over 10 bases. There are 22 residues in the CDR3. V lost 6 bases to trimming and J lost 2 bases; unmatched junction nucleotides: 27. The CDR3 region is CASSRYRDRGLIMGSENTEAFF. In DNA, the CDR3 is TGTGCCAGCAGCCGCTACAGAGACAGGGGGCTTATCATGGGATCGGAAAACACTGAAGCTTTCTTT.

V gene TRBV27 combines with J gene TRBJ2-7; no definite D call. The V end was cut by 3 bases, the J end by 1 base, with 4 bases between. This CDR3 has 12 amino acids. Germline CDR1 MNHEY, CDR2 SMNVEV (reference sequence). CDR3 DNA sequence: TGTGCCAGCAGTTTCCCTTCCTACGAGCAGTACTTC. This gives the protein CASSFPSYEQYF.